This TCR beta chain came from a study of blood T cell repertoires in COVID-19. About the study: COVID-19 samples from acute and convalescent phases originated in the United States, Italy and Spain. From T cells, B-cell-depleted T cells, or PBMCs came the material, which was cDNA or gDNA.

In the authors' workflow: Nucleated cell number was recorded as an estimate derived from reference gene primer amplification. Profiled with immunoSEQ multiplex PCR; TCRdb holds only in-frame clones, not every one. The D gene and trimming were derived from the DNA, and the V and J assignments and clone size from that table. The sample records hundreds of thousands of clones, approximately 90% being singletons. This receptor was obtained from a young woman who had recovered from COVID-19. The sample taken for sequencing was peripheral blood.

CDR3 in amino acids: CASRGGMVGNTIYF. The CDR3 nucleotides read TGTGCCAGCAGAGGGGGCATGGTTGGAAACACCATATATTTT. The rearrangement joins TRBV27 to TRBJ1-3, with 7 bases fitting TRBD1. The CDR3 covers 14 residues. V shed 6 bases and J 3 bases; nucleotides not matched to a gene: 5. In germline, CDR1 is MNHEY, CDR2 SMNVEV (reference sequence).